These 23 T cell receptor beta chains share one sample of origin, sequenced in a study of cytomegalovirus exposure and HLA in healthy donors. This PCR relied on a set of 60 Vbeta primers and 13 Jbeta primers. Here immunoSEQ multiplex PCR was the method, and the copy in TCRdb shows in-frame clones only, minus some. There are approximately 100,000 clones in the sample; around 83% occur only once, and 3% to 4% lies in the top ten. Sequenced material: PBMCs. The receptors come from a man under 40 in good health and CMV-seronegative.

This clone was picked up a small number of times. The chain has TRBV5-1 and TRBJ2-7, with 8 bases that match TRBD1. The CDR3 has 14 residues. Germline V gene sequence: CDR1 SGHRS, CDR2 YFSETQ. The J segment lost 4 bases and the V segment lost 4 bases, leaving 7 bases of the junction unmatched. The CDR3 loop reads CASSSSGGNYEQYF. CDR3 sequence (DNA): TGCGCCAGCAGCAGTTCAGGGGGCAATTACGAGCAGTACTTC.

This clone was recorded a few times. The rearrangement links TRBV7-9 to TRBJ2-3, with 9 positions matching TRBD1. The CDR3 length is 16 residues. Looked up from germline, CDR1 is SEHNR and CDR2 is FQNEAQ (reference sequence). J was trimmed by 3 bases and V by 5 bases; bases with no gene match: 9. The CDR3 loop is CASSLLSGQGTDTQYF. The DNA for the CDR3 is TGTGCCAGCAGCCTACTAAGTGGACAGGGGACAGATACGCAGTATTTT.

For this clone: Germline is not matched at one junction end, which may reflect a read error. The V call is TRBV28, the J call TRBJ1-6; D gene ambiguous. The CDR3 runs 16 residues. Germline CDR1 MDHEN, CDR2 SYDVKM. The CDR3 DNA is TGCGCCAGCAGTCCAACCCCTACTGGGCGCAATTCACCCCTCCACTTT. Amino acid sequence: CASSPTPTGRNSPLHF.

J is TRBJ1-5 and V is TRBV6-1; the D gene is possibly TRBD1 (5 bases). Germline V gene data show CDR1 as MNHNS and CDR2 as SASEGT. Trimming removed 1 base at V and 6 bases at J, with 13 bases between. There are 15 residues in the CDR3. The CDR3 region has the DNA TGTGCCAGCAGTGAAGGAGGCAGGGCGGTTCAGCCCCAGCATTTT. Amino acids: CASSEGGRAVQPQHF.

The chain joins TRBV7-9 to TRBJ2-1; 10 bases map to TRBD2. CDR3 size: 15 residues. The ends lost 6 bases at V and 3 bases at J; junction bases unmatched: 5. The germline CDR1 and CDR2 sequences are SEHNR and FQNEAQ (reference sequence). The CDR3 sequence is CASSYSGGSYNEQFF. CDR3 coding DNA: TGTGCCAGCAGTTATAGCGGGGGGAGCTACAATGAGCAGTTCTTC.

The chain combines TRBV5-6 with TRBJ2-1, with TRBD1 identical over 7 bases. Germline CDR1 reads SGHDT; CDR2 reads YYEEEE. This CDR3 comprises 16 residues. V was clipped by 3 bases and J by 3 bases; unmatched bases: 9. CDR3 nucleotides: TGTGCCAGCAGCTCACAGACAGGGTCCAACTACAATGAGCAGTTCTTC. It encodes CASSSQTGSNYNEQFF. Based on the CDR3 plus reference TRBV5-6 and TRBJ2-1, the full variable domain is DAGVTQSPTHLIKTRGQQVTLRCSPKSGHDTVSWYQQALGQGPQFIFQYYEEEERQRGNFPDRFSGHQFPNYSSELNVNALLLGDSALYLCASSSQTGSNYNEQFFGPGTRLTVL.

The chain joins TRBV5-1 to TRBJ2-1, with TRBD2 matching 9 bases. Germline lookup yields CDR1 SGHRS and CDR2 YFSETQ. Germline trimming cut 2 bases from V and 4 bases from J; bases unmatched to any gene: 1. The CDR3 runs to 14 residues. Here the CDR3 reads CASSLTSGYNEQFF. CDR3 DNA: TGCGCCAGCAGCTTAACTAGCGGGTACAATGAGCAGTTCTTC. The entire variable domain, with the rest obtained from reference TRBV5-1 and TRBJ2-1, is as follows: KAGVTQTPRYLIKTRGQQVTLSCSPISGHRSVSWYQQTPGQGLQFLFEYFSETQRNKGNFPGRFSGRQFSNSRSEMNVSTLELGDSALYLCASSLTSGYNEQFFGPGTRLTVL.

This chain links TRBV5-4 with TRBJ2-4, with TRBD1 as a possible D gene (7 bases). CDR3 length: 16 residues. With 4 bases removed from V and 0 bases from J, the gap between germline ends came to 14 bases. Germline CDR1 is SGHNT and CDR2 is YYREEE (reference sequence). CDR3 nucleotides: TGTGCCAGCAGCCTGCGGGACAGCCTAGCCAAAAACATTCAGTACTTC. The encoded protein is CASSLRDSLAKNIQYF.

The chain combines TRBV7-8 with TRBJ1-1; D is possibly TRBD1 (5 bases). The CDR3 is 14 amino acids. Germline V gene lookup returns CDR1 SGHVS and CDR2 FQNEAQ. V shed 4 bases and J shed 0 bases, with 9 bases lying between them. The CDR3 loop is CASSSGGMNTEAFF. CDR3 DNA sequence: TGTGCCAGCAGCTCCGGGGGGATGAACACTGAAGCTTTCTTT.

This chain uses TRBV5-1 with TRBJ2-7, with D tentatively TRBD1 (6 bases). Between the trimmed V and J ends, which lost 1 base and 5 bases, there was a span of 10 bases. Per germline, CDR1 SGHRS and CDR2 YFSETQ. The length of the CDR3 is 13 residues. The CDR3 here is CASSLTRGHEQYF. CDR3 in DNA: TGCGCCAGCAGCTTGACCAGGGGACACGAGCAGTACTTC. Drawing the rest from reference TRBV5-1 and TRBJ2-7, the complete variable domain is KAGVTQTPRYLIKTRGQQVTLSCSPISGHRSVSWYQQTPGQGLQFLFEYFSETQRNKGNFPGRFSGRQFSNSRSEMNVSTLELGDSALYLCASSLTRGHEQYFGPGTRLTVT.

The chain is built from TRBV29-1 and TRBJ2-6; 7 bases line up with TRBD1. The V and J ends lost 2 bases and 1 base, in that order; junction bases with no gene match: 2. Germline lookup yields CDR1 SQVTM and CDR2 ANQGSEA. The CDR3 runs 15 residues. CDR3 nucleotide sequence: TGCAGCGTTGAATCACAGGGGTCTGGGGCCAACGTCCTGACTTTC. This gives the protein CSVESQGSGANVLTF.

J is TRBJ2-3 and V is TRBV4-2; D ambiguous. The CDR3 totals 14 residues. Trimming left V 0 bases short and J 7 bases short, with 11 bases between. The germline CDR1 and CDR2 sequences are LGHNA and YNFKEQ. The CDR3 DNA reads TGTGCCAGCAGCCAAGACCTTGGGCCTCATACGCAGTATTTT. Its protein is CASSQDLGPHTQYF.

The chain carries TRBV4-1 and TRBJ2-5; TRBD2 agrees at 11 bases. Losses at the gene ends were 2 bases for V and 2 bases for J; bases not matched to a gene: 4. The germline V gene encodes CDR1 MGHRA and CDR2 YSYEKL. This CDR3 region has 16 residues. The CDR3 sequence is CASSQFRLAGQETQYF. In DNA, the CDR3 is TGCGCCAGCAGCCAATTTCGACTAGCGGGGCAAGAGACCCAGTACTTC.

This sequence joins TRBV7-3 and TRBJ2-3; 7 nucleotides agree with TRBD2. The germline gives CDR1 SGHTA, CDR2 FQGTGA. V lost 3 bases and J lost 2; bases outside the gene matches: 11. CDR3 length: 17 amino acids. CDR3 bases: TGTGCCAGCAGCTTGACGGCTAGCGGAGAGAACACAGATACGCAGTATTTT. Its translation: CASSLTASGENTDTQYF.

CDR3 amino acids: CASSLVPGTGYNQPQHF. Written as DNA, the CDR3 is TGTGCCAGCAGTTTAGTTCCCGGGACAGGGTACAATCAGCCCCAGCATTTT. The J gene is TRBJ1-5, the V gene TRBV28, with 9 bases that match TRBD1. The ends lost 2 bases at V and 3 bases at J; junction bases unmatched: 8. The CDR3 extends over 17 amino acids. Germline V lookup: CDR1 MDHEN, CDR2 SYDVKM.

This sequence joins TRBV28 and TRBJ1-2; the D gene is possibly TRBD1 (6 bases). Germline V gene sequence: CDR1 MDHEN, CDR2 SYDVKM. There are 14 residues in the CDR3. V was pared by 1 base and J by 2 bases, with 8 bases between. CDR3 nucleotide sequence: TGTGCCAGCAGTTTATACGGACAGAACTATGGCTACACCTTC. Encoded protein: CASSLYGQNYGYTF.

This clone occurred a few times. The J gene is TRBJ2-7, the V gene TRBV11-2, with TRBD1 identical over 10 bases. The CDR3 sequence is 16 residues long. Germline assignment: CDR1 SGHAT and CDR2 FQNNGV. Trimming removed 1 base from V and 6 bases from J; junction bases left unmatched: 9. CDR3 sequence reads: CASSLAGQGFFREQYF. The CDR3 DNA sequence: TGTGCCAGCAGCTTAGCGGGACAGGGGTTTTTTCGCGAGCAGTACTTC.

The chain uses TRBV7-9 and TRBJ2-3; possible D gene TRBD1, 6 bases. The CDR3 spans 12 residues. The germline CDR1 and CDR2 sequences are SEHNR and FQNEAQ (reference sequence). The germline V and J ends were trimmed by 8 bases and 10 bases, with 16 bases remaining between them. CDR3 residues: CASRQGKTPQYF. As DNA, the CDR3 is TGTGCCAGCCGCCAGGGGAAGACGCCGCAGTATTTT. The whole variable domain, filled in from reference TRBV7-9 and TRBJ2-3, reads DTGVSQNPRHKITKRGQNVTFRCDPISEHNRLYWYRQTLGQGPEFLTYFQNEAQLEKSRLLSDRFSAERPKGSFSTLEIQRTEQGDSAMYLCASRQGKTPQYFGPGTRLTVL.

This rearrangement joins TRBV5-6 to TRBJ2-1, with 8 bases identical to TRBD1. After removal of 3 bases from V and 4 bases from J, the junction contained 3 bases not matched to a gene. In germline, CDR1 is SGHDT, CDR2 YYEEEE. The CDR3 consists of 14 residues. This chain's CDR3 is CASSWGDRYNEQFF. The DNA for the CDR3 is TGTGCCAGCAGCTGGGGGGACAGGTACAATGAGCAGTTCTTC.

In its sample, this clone was seen once. The gene calls are TRBV9 and TRBJ2-3; TRBD2 matches at 14 bases. The CDR3 is 18 residues long. Germline lookup yields CDR1 SGDLS and CDR2 YYNGEE. J lost 4 bases, V lost 0 bases, and 7 bases had no gene match. CDR3 coding DNA: TGTGCCAGCAGCGTAGAGAGTCCGACTAGCGGGAGGGCAGATACGCAGTATTTT. The encoded protein is CASSVESPTSGRADTQYF.

The chain joins TRBV29-1 to TRBJ2-7; TRBD2 might be the D (6 bases). The CDR3 runs to 13 residues. From germline, CDR1 is SQVTM and CDR2 ANQGSEA. Trimming shortened V by 7 bases and J by 7 bases, and 20 bases separated the two germline ends. The CDR3 region has the DNA TGCAGCGCTATGTTGGGCCCCGCGGGGGAGCAGTACTTC. It specifies CSAMLGPAGEQYF.

This clone was seen only once. This sample also contains other DNA sequences that code for the same CDR3. The chain joins TRBV9 to TRBJ2-3; a possible D gene is TRBD2 (6 bases). The CDR3 is 14 residues long. Per the germline V gene, CDR1 is SGDLS and CDR2 is YYNGEE. V shed 2 bases and J shed 2 bases, with 9 bases lying between them. The CDR3 bases are TGTGCCAGCAGCGTGGAGGGCACCACAGATACGCAGTATTTT. Encoded protein: CASSVEGTTDTQYF. The entire variable domain, with the rest obtained from reference TRBV9 and TRBJ2-3, is as follows: DSGVTQTPKHLITATGQRVTLRCSPRSGDLSVYWYQQSLDQGLQFLIQYYNGEERAKGNILERFSAQQFPDLHSELNLSSLELGDSALYFCASSVEGTTDTQYFGPGTRLTVL.

This chain connects TRBV5-1 to TRBJ2-3, with D unclear. V lost 0 bases, J lost 6 bases, and 5 bases lay in between. Per the germline V gene, CDR1 is SGHRS and CDR2 is YFSETQ. This CDR3 contains 12 residues. CDR3 bases: TGCGCCAGCAGCTTGGCGTCTGATACGCAGTATTTT. Its protein is CASSLASDTQYF.